The 11 T cell receptor beta chains reported below all come from one sample, sequenced in a study of blood T cells in healthy people across ages (dated by TCRdb to the mid-2010s). Library preparation employed 5' RACE. Reads for this sample came from an Illumina HiSeq 2500. The second PCR ran for roughly 7 to 11 cycles and used a J-beta primer mix along with a sample-barcoded 5' primer. Using fastp at Q25 and MiXCR, TCRdb reprocessed the public reads and kept productive beta chains. Each entry is one CDR3 protein sequence, shown with its most common DNA and genes. This sample lists hundreds of thousands of distinct CDR3 sequences; 20% to 25% were detected once. The ten largest account for 9.4% of the sample. These data also featured in a second study, about T cells of mothers and their children.

Sample: blood. These receptors were collected from a boy aged 5-17 years in good health.

The genes are TRBV20-1 and TRBJ2-5; 7 bases align to TRBD1. This CDR3 spans 15 amino acids. The V gene's germline CDR1 is DFQATT and CDR2 SNEGSKA (reference sequence). V lost 2 bases, J lost 1 base, and 7 bases stayed unmatched. CDR3 DNA: TGCAGTGCTAGACCGAGGGGGCTCATCCAAGAGACCCAGTACTTC. Its translation is CSARPRGLIQETQYF.

This clonotype was seen only a few times. The rearrangement links TRBV29-1 to TRBJ1-2, with D uncertain. CDR1 SQVTM and CDR2 ANQGSEA come from the germline V gene. Between the trimmed V and J ends, which lost 7 bases and 3 bases, there was a span of 12 bases. The CDR3 runs 12 residues. CDR3 protein: CSGRDGDYGYTF. In DNA form, the CDR3 reads TGCAGCGGGAGAGACGGTGACTATGGCTACACCTTC.

This chain uses TRBV9 with TRBJ1-1; perhaps TRBD1 as D (5 bases). The CDR3 is 17 amino acids. The germline V and J ends were trimmed by 3 bases and 5 bases, with 23 bases remaining between them. Germline loops: CDR1 SGDLS, CDR2 YYNGEE. CDR3 DNA: TGTGCCAGCAGCGCTGTCCCCCAGGGACCTCGGAGTACTGAAGCTTTCTTT. Translation: CASSAVPQGPRSTEAFF.

The rearrangement uses TRBV20-1 and TRBJ2-1; TRBD2 might be the D (6 bases). The CDR3 has 15 residues. The V end lost 0 bases, the J end lost 6 bases, and 15 bases lay between the germline ends. From germline, CDR1 is DFQATT and CDR2 SNEGSKA (reference sequence). CDR3 sequence reads: CSAREPGWRGNEQFF. DNA for the CDR3: TGCAGTGCTAGAGAACCGGGGTGGAGGGGCAATGAGCAGTTCTTC.

The sample holds a few counts of this clonotype. The rearrangement links TRBV5-4 to TRBJ2-1; 9 positions match TRBD2. CDR1 is SGHNT, CDR2 YYREEE, per germline (reference sequence). CDR3 length: 15 amino acids. V lost 4 bases, J lost 8 bases, and 10 bases stayed unmatched. For the CDR3, the DNA is TGTGCCAGCAGCCCCTTACTAGCGGGTCGGGATGAGCAGTTCTTC. As protein: CASSPLLAGRDEQFF. Full variable domain (missing parts from reference TRBV5-4 and TRBJ2-1): ETGVTQSPTHLIKTRGQQVTLRCSSQSGHNTVSWYQQALGQGPQFIFQYYREEENGRGNFPPRFSGLQFPNYSSELNVNALELDDSALYLCASSPLLAGRDEQFFGPGTRLTVL.

This clonotype turned up a few times. This chain links TRBV7-9 with TRBJ1-2; TRBD1 is a possible D gene (6 bases). This CDR3 region has 16 residues. V lost 2 bases and J 0 bases, leaving 13 bases between the germline ends. From germline, CDR1 is SEHNR and CDR2 FQNEAQ (reference sequence). The CDR3 here is CASSLPGVPSNYGYTF. CDR3 sequence (DNA): TGTGCCAGCAGCTTACCAGGGGTGCCCTCTAACTATGGCTACACCTTC.

This clonotype showed up just a few times. V and J are TRBV29-1 and TRBJ1-2; no clear D. CDR1 is SQVTM, CDR2 ANQGSEA, per germline. The CDR3 contains 12 residues. Trimming pared 5 bases from V and 1 base from J, leaving 8 bases between. In DNA form, the CDR3 reads TGCAGCGTTATGGATATTAACTATGGCTACACCTTC. As protein: CSVMDINYGYTF.

This chain links TRBV14 with TRBJ2-7; perhaps TRBD2 as D (6 bases). The CDR3 is 12 residues long. Germline values: CDR1 SGHDN, CDR2 FVKESK. V lost 2 bases to trimming and J lost 5 bases, with 7 bases between them. CDR3 sequence reads: CASSQRRDEQYF. CDR3 sequence (DNA): TGTGCCAGCAGCCAAAGGAGGGACGAGCAGTACTTC.

As concerns this clonotype: A read error may produce the germline difference seen at one junction end. The V call is TRBV7-2, the J call TRBJ2-1; D not resolved. The CDR3 has 11 residues. The germline V gene has CDR1 SGHTA and CDR2 FQGNSA. The CDR3 DNA reads TGTGCCAGCCAAATTTACAATAAGCAGTTCTTC. Protein product: CASQIYNKQFF.

CDR3 protein: CSARDSLDRNYGYTF. The CDR3 DNA follows: TGCAGTGCTAGAGATTCCTTGGACAGGAACTATGGCTACACCTTC. This rearrangement joins TRBV20-1 to TRBJ1-2; TRBD1 matches 7 bases. CDR3 length: 15 residues. Trimming took 0 bases from V and 2 from J; bases not matched to a gene: 6. Germline CDR1 DFQATT, CDR2 SNEGSKA (reference sequence).

The table lists this clonotype with many counts. The rearrangement joins TRBV7-2 to TRBJ2-4; tentative D call: TRBD2 (5 bases). Germline V lookup: CDR1 SGHTA, CDR2 FQGNSA. This CDR3 contains 15 residues. V lost 0 bases to trimming and J lost 3 bases, with 9 bases between them. The CDR3 DNA follows: TGTGCCAGCAGCTTAGCAGGGAGTATCAAAAACATTCAGTACTTC. It is translated as CASSLAGSIKNIQYF.